This passage covers 3 T cell receptor beta chains from one sample sequenced in a study of blood T cell repertoires in COVID-19. Assay: immunoSEQ multiplex PCR; the TCRdb copy retains only in-frame clones and omits some. Among just under 300,000 clones, around nine tenths were seen once, and the ten largest hold 1% to 1.5%. Sequencing was done on a sample of peripheral blood. The receptors originated from a man aged 65 to 85 with acute or convalescent COVID-19.

The chain combines TRBV4-2 with TRBJ2-3; 7 nucleotides match TRBD2. The CDR3 length is 16 residues. Per germline, CDR1 LGHNA and CDR2 YNFKEQ. With 1 base clipped from V and 4 bases from J, the junction kept 8 bases outside the gene matches. CDR3 sequence (DNA): TGTGCCAGCAGCCAAGCCGCGGGAGAGGGTTCAGATACGCAGTATTTT. Its protein is CASSQAAGEGSDTQYF.

CDR3 region: CAISEGSTPEQYF. CDR3 nucleotide sequence: TGTGCCATCAGTGAGGGGAGTACTCCCGAGCAGTACTTC. The chain has TRBV10-3 and TRBJ2-7, with D maybe TRBD2 (5 bases). Germline loops: CDR1 ENHRY, CDR2 SYGVKD. V was pared by 2 bases and J by 6 bases, with 11 bases between. The CDR3 consists of 13 residues.

The chain carries TRBV5-1 and TRBJ2-5; TRBD1 agrees at 12 bases. The CDR3 covers 14 residues. CDR1 and CDR2 from the germline V gene are SGHRS and YFSETQ. J gave up 5 bases and V 6 bases, and 5 bases lay outside the gene matches. The DNA for the CDR3 is TGCGCCAGCACGGGACAGGGGGCGTTGGAGACCCAGTACTTC. Translated, it gives CASTGQGALETQYF.